A selection of T cell receptor beta chains follows, all from one sample in a study of cytomegalovirus exposure and HLA in healthy donors. Measured with immunoSEQ multiplex PCR; TCRdb has only the in-frame clones, and not every one. Altogether more than 85,000 clones are present, nearly 65% being singletons, with the ten largest covering approximately 4.3%. The material sequenced was PBMCs. These receptors came from a human donor in good health. CDR3s include the opening cysteine and the closing phenylalanine or tryptophan. Fields, in order: V gene, J gene, CDR3 protein.

v_gene: TRBV5-4
j_gene: TRBJ2-5
CDR3aa: CASSLVGGETQYF

v_gene: TRBV6-1
j_gene: TRBJ2-6
CDR3aa: CASSVGPGDMYSGANVLTF

v_gene: TRBV6-1
j_gene: TRBJ2-7
CDR3aa: CASSERQGYEQYF

v_gene: TRBV29-1
j_gene: TRBJ2-1
CDR3aa: CSPRTLLGSYNEQFF

v_gene: TRBV27
j_gene: TRBJ1-5
CDR3aa: CASSPMNQPQHF

v_gene: TRBV28
j_gene: TRBJ2-7
CDR3aa: CASSPNRGPSYEQYF

v_gene: TRBV5-1
j_gene: TRBJ2-1
CDR3aa: CASSTGTSVNEQFF

v_gene: TRBV5-1
j_gene: TRBJ2-1
CDR3aa: CASSGGSVGPNYNEQFF

v_gene: TRBV15
j_gene: TRBJ2-7
CDR3aa: CATSRATGFGSYEQYF

v_gene: TRBV9
j_gene: TRBJ2-3
CDR3aa: CASSVEFALASTDTQYF

v_gene: TRBV18
j_gene: TRBJ2-2
CDR3aa: CASDTGTKNTGELFF

v_gene: TRBV28
j_gene: TRBJ1-2
CDR3aa: CASSLSGAYNYGYTF

v_gene: TRBV15
j_gene: TRBJ2-2
CDR3aa: CATSRRTGIPGELFF

v_gene: TRBV19
j_gene: TRBJ1-5
CDR3aa: CATTPRQTGSNQPQHF

v_gene: TRBV5-1
j_gene: TRBJ1-3
CDR3aa: CASSPGQPSLVGNTIYF

v_gene: TRBV7-9
j_gene: TRBJ1-2
CDR3aa: CASSPGQDYYGYTF

v_gene: TRBV28
j_gene: TRBJ2-3
CDR3aa: CASSSPTSGRLWVHPDTQYF

v_gene: TRBV5-1
j_gene: TRBJ1-2
CDR3aa: CASGKTSRAIWDGYTF

v_gene: TRBV7-9
j_gene: TRBJ2-3
CDR3aa: CASSFSNVGREVTDTQYF

v_gene: TRBV7-9
j_gene: TRBJ2-1
CDR3aa: CASSSLVNEQFF

v_gene: TRBV28
j_gene: TRBJ1-2
CDR3aa: CASTPGGIGGYTF

v_gene: TRBV21-1
j_gene: TRBJ2-1
CDR3aa: CASSKWGLAGISYNEQFF

v_gene: TRBV9
j_gene: TRBJ2-3
CDR3aa: CASSVQGRDTQYF

v_gene: TRBV6-5
j_gene: TRBJ2-1
CDR3aa: CASSYSILAGANEQFF

v_gene: TRBV12-5
j_gene: TRBJ2-5
CDR3aa: CASGWGGLHQETQYF

v_gene: TRBV20-1
j_gene: TRBJ2-1
CDR3aa: CSGAGINEQFF

v_gene: TRBV5-1
j_gene: TRBJ1-1
CDR3aa: CASSRTGESTEAFF

v_gene: TRBV27
j_gene: TRBJ2-1
CDR3aa: CASSSVFSGSHNEQFF

v_gene: TRBV21-1
j_gene: TRBJ1-1
CDR3aa: CASSKGTHMVDRTGDYMNTEAFF

v_gene: TRBV28
j_gene: TRBJ2-7
CDR3aa: CASSLWVGGQGGGEQYF

v_gene: TRBV18
j_gene: -
CDR3aa: CASTMAGSSYEQYF

v_gene: TRBV5-5
j_gene: TRBJ2-7
CDR3aa: CASSFGTTYEQYF

v_gene: TRBV18
j_gene: TRBJ1-5
CDR3aa: CASSPGTGGRQPQHF

v_gene: TRBV6-4
j_gene: TRBJ2-4
CDR3aa: CASSQPTGNKNIQYF

v_gene: TRBV7-9
j_gene: TRBJ2-6
CDR3aa: CASQNQGTSGANVLTF

v_gene: TRBV30
j_gene: TRBJ1-2
CDR3aa: CAWSVQGNRDDGYTF